Each of the 15 T cell receptor beta chains below was sequenced from the same sample in a study of blood T cell repertoires in COVID-19. TCRdb's copy holds only in-frame clones and misses some; the assay was immunoSEQ multiplex PCR. The table has some 73,000 clones, around 88% seen once. Sequenced: peripheral blood. Receptors originate from an elderly man with COVID-19, enrolled during active disease.

CDR3 sequence reads: CASTGTPGVTQYF. For the CDR3, the DNA is TGTGCCAGCACCGGGACTCCGGGTGTGACCCAGTACTTC. The genes are TRBV12-3 or TRBV12-4 and TRBJ2-5; weak D call: TRBD2 (6 bases). The CDR3 covers 13 residues. Trimming took 7 bases from V and 7 from J, leaving 16 bases between them.

The V and J genes are TRBV7-8 and TRBJ1-2; D is unclear. CDR3 size: 13 residues. Trimming took 4 bases from V and 6 from J, leaving 12 bases between them. Germline loops: CDR1 SGHVS, CDR2 FQNEAQ. CDR3: CASSSLGGNGYTF. In DNA form, the CDR3 reads TGTGCCAGCAGCTCCTTGGGAGGGAATGGCTACACCTTC.

V usage is TRBV5-6 and J usage is TRBJ1-6, with D unresolved. Trimming removed 5 bases at V and 4 bases at J, with 7 bases between. The CDR3 runs to 13 residues. The germline V gene encodes CDR1 SGHDT and CDR2 YYEEEE. Here the CDR3 reads CASRVQYNSPLHF. The CDR3 bases are TGTGCCAGCAGGGTACAGTATAATTCACCCCTCCACTTT.

This clone was counted a single time. The J gene is TRBJ2-1, the V gene TRBV19, with 9 bases fitting TRBD2. V dropped 5 bases and J dropped 8; count of bases not matched to a gene: 4. There are 13 residues in the CDR3. Per germline, CDR1 LNHDA and CDR2 SQIVND (reference sequence). In DNA form, the CDR3 reads TGTGCCAGTAGTCGAAAGCGGGGGGATGAGCAGTTCTTC. Amino acid sequence: CASSRKRGDEQFF. Full variable domain (remainder filled in from reference TRBV19 and TRBJ2-1): DGGITQSPKYLFRKEGQNVTLSCEQNLNHDAMYWYRQDPGQGLRLIYYSQIVNDFQKGDIAEGYSVSREKKESFPLTVTSAQKNPTAFYLCASSRKRGDEQFFGPGTRLTVL.

The CDR3 spells CSVGDRGGQPQHF. The CDR3 nucleotides read TGCAGCGTGGGAGACAGGGGAGGGCAGCCCCAGCATTTT. This chain uses TRBV29-1 with TRBJ1-5; 8 positions agree with TRBD1. The V gene end was trimmed by 6 bases and the J gene end by 7 bases; junction bases not matched to a gene: 8. CDR1 is SQVTM and CDR2 is ANQGSEA in the germline V gene. This CDR3 spans 13 amino acids.

V gene TRBV27 combines with J gene TRBJ1-4; TRBD1 might be the D (6 bases). The CDR3 covers 13 residues. Trimming left V 5 bases short and J 6 bases short, with 10 bases between. From germline, CDR1 is MNHEY and CDR2 SMNVEV (reference sequence). As DNA, the CDR3 is TGTGCCAGCAGTCTACAGGGAGATGAAAAACTGTTTTTT. Its protein product is CASSLQGDEKLFF.

This clone came up a few times. This sequence joins TRBV7-2 and TRBJ1-1; maybe TRBD1 (5 bases). Trimming pared 2 bases from V and 2 bases from J, leaving 9 bases between. The CDR3 is 14 amino acids. Germline V gene lookup returns CDR1 SGHTA and CDR2 FQGNSA. The CDR3 sequence is CASSLIGQNTEAFF. The CDR3 DNA follows: TGTGCCAGCAGCTTAATCGGACAAAACACTGAAGCTTTCTTT.

V gene TRBV10-2 combines with J gene TRBJ2-7, with 7 bases fitting TRBD1. The V segment lost 1 base and the J segment 1 base; nucleotides outside the gene matches: 4. Germline CDR1 WSHSY, CDR2 SAAADI. The length of the CDR3 is 15 residues. The CDR3 sequence is CASSEFRTGSYEQYF. CDR3 DNA: TGCGCCAGCAGTGAGTTTAGGACAGGTTCCTACGAGCAGTACTTC.

The V and J genes are TRBV13 and TRBJ1-6, with D possibly matching TRBD1 (6 bases). Trimming took off 5 bases at V and 5 bases at J, with 13 bases between the two ends. Germline V lookup: CDR1 PRHDT, CDR2 FYEKMQ (reference sequence). The CDR3 consists of 15 residues. CDR3 in DNA: TGTGCCAGCAGCCCCCGGGACACACATAATTCACCCCTCCACTTT. Translating it yields CASSPRDTHNSPLHF.

This chain joins TRBV7-8 and TRBJ1-4; D is undetermined. The CDR3 contains 15 residues. Germline V gene lookup returns CDR1 SGHVS and CDR2 FQNEAQ. The V and J ends lost 5 bases and 4 bases respectively, with 14 bases between them. The CDR3 region is CASSPFSGFNEKLFF. The CDR3 bases are TGTGCCAGCAGCCCCTTCAGCGGTTTTAATGAAAAACTGTTTTTT.

The genes are TRBV11-1 and TRBJ1-2, with a possible D match to TRBD1 (5 bases). Germline CDR1 is SGHAT and CDR2 is FQDESV (reference sequence). Trimming pared 3 bases from V and 4 bases from J, leaving 12 bases between. CDR3 length: 14 residues. The CDR3 DNA reads as TGTGCCAGCAGCTTTCGACAGACTAGCTATGGCTACACCTTC. Its translation is CASSFRQTSYGYTF.

The genes are TRBV19 and TRBJ1-4; TRBD1 matches 9 bases. Germline CDR1 LNHDA, CDR2 SQIVND (reference sequence). The CDR3 runs to 15 residues. V lost 6 bases and J lost 10; bases outside the gene matches: 12. The CDR3 here is CASSSWTGAGGKLFF. The CDR3 region has the DNA TGTGCCAGTAGCAGCTGGACAGGGGCGGGCGGAAAACTGTTTTTT.

The chain's CDR3 is CASSQDPPFGQTTNEKLFF. The CDR3 nucleotides read TGCGCCAGCAGCCAAGATCCCCCTTTCGGACAGACAACTAATGAAAAACTGTTTTTT. This chain joins TRBV4-1 and TRBJ1-4; D may be TRBD1 (6 bases). V was clipped by 0 bases and J by 0 bases, with 17 bases between them. Germline loops: CDR1 MGHRA, CDR2 YSYEKL. The CDR3 contains 19 residues.

The chain carries TRBV19 and TRBJ2-1; D is ambiguous. The CDR3 is 15 amino acids. V lost 6 bases, J lost 0 bases, and 12 bases lay in between. Germline loops: CDR1 LNHDA, CDR2 SQIVND (reference sequence). This CDR3 is CASRSSDFSYNEQFF. Written as DNA, the CDR3 is TGTGCCAGTAGATCTTCAGACTTCTCCTACAATGAGCAGTTCTTC.

This chain uses TRBV24-1 with TRBJ2-3; TRBD2 matches at 8 bases. V was pared by 2 bases and J by 5 bases, with 8 bases of the junction left unmatched. Germline V gives CDR1 KGHDR, CDR2 SFDVKD. The CDR3 length is 16 residues. The CDR3 region is CATSDSRGGRIDTQYF. The CDR3 DNA reads as TGTGCCACCAGTGATTCTCGGGGGGGACGGATAGATACGCAGTATTTT.